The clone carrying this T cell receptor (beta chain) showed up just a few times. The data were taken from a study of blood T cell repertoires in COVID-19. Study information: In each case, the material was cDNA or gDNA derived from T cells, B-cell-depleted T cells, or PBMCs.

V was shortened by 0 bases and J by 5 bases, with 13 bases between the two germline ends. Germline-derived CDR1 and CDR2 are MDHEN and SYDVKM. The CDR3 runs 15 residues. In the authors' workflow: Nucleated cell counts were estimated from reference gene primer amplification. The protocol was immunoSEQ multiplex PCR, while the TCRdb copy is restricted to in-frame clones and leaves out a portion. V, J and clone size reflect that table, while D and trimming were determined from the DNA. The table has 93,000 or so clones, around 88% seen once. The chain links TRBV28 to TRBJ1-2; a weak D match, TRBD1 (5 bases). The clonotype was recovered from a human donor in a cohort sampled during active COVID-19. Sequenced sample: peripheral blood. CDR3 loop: CASSLWGTGDYGYTF. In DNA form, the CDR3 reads TGTGCCAGCAGTTTATGGGGGACTGGCGATTATGGCTACACCTTC.